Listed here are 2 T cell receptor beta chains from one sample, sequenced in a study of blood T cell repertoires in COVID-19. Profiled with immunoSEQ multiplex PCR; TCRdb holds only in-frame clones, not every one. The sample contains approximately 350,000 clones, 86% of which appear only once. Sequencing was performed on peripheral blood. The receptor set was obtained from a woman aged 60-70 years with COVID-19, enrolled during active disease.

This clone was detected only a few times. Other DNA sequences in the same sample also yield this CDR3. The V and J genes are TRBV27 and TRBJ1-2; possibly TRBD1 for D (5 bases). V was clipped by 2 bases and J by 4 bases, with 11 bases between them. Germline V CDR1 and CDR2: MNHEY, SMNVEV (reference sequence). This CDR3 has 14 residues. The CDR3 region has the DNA TGTGCCAGCAGTTTAGGGGGGTTCCCCTATGGCTACACCTTC. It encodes CASSLGGFPYGYTF.

CDR3 region: CASSLDPGNTEAFF. The CDR3 DNA reads TGTGCCAGCAGCTTAGACCCAGGGAACACTGAAGCTTTCTTT. This chain uses TRBV11-2 with TRBJ1-1; D ambiguous. The CDR3 is 14 residues long. Germline CDR1 reads SGHAT; CDR2 reads FQNNGV. V was cut by 0 bases and J by 1 base, with 6 bases left in between.